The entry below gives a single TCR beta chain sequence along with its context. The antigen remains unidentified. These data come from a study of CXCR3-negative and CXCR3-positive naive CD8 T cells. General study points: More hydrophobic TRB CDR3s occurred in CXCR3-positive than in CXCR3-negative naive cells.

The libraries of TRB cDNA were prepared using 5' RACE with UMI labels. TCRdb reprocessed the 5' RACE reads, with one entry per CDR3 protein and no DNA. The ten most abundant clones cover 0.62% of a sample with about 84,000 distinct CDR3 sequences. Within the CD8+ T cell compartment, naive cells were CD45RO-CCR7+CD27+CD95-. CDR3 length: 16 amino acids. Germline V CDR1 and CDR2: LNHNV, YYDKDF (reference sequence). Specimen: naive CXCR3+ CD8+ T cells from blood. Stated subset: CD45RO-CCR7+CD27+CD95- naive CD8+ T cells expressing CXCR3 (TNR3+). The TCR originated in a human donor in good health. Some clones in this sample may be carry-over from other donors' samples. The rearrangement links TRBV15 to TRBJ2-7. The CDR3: CATSRDPAISPYEQYF.